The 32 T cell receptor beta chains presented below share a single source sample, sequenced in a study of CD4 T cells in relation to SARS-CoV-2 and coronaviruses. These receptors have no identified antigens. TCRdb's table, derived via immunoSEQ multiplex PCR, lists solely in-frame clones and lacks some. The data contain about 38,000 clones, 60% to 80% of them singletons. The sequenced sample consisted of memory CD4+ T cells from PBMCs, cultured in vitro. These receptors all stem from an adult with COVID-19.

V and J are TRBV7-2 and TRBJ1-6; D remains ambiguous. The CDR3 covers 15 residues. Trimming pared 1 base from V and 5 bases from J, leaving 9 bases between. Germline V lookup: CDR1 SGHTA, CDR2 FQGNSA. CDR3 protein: CASSLGQADNSPLHF. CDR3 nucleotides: TGTGCCAGCAGCTTAGGGCAGGCAGATAATTCACCCCTCCACTTT.

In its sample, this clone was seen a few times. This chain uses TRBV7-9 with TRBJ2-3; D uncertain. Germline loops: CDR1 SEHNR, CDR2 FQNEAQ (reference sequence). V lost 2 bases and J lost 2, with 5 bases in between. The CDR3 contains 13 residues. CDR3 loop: CASSLRPTDTQYF. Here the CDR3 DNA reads TGTGCCAGCAGCTTACGGCCCACAGATACGCAGTATTTT.

CDR3 bases: TGTGCCAGCAGCTTGATCCGGAACCCCAGTTATGGCTACACCTTC. This codes for CASSLIRNPSYGYTF. This chain uses TRBV5-5 with TRBJ1-2, with D unclear. In germline, CDR1 is SGHKS, CDR2 YYEKEE (reference sequence). Trimming cost V 1 base and J 5 bases, with 15 bases left between them. The CDR3 contains 15 residues.

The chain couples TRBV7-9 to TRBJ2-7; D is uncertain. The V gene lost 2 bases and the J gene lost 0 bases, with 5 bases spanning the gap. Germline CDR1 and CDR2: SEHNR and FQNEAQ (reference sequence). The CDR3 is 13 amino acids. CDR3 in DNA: TGTGCCAGCAGCTTAAGAGGCTCCTACGAGCAGTACTTC. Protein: CASSLRGSYEQYF.

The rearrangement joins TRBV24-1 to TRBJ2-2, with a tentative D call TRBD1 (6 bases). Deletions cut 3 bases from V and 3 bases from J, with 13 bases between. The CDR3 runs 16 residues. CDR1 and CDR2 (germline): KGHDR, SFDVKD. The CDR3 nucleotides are TGTGCCACCAGTGATGTGTTGGGGGCGGACACCGGGGAGCTGTTTTTT. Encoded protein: CATSDVLGADTGELFF.

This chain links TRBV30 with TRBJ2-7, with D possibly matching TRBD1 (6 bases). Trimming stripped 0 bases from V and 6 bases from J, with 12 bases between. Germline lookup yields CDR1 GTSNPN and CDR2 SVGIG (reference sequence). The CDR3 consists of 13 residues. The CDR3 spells CAWSVGRGAEQYF. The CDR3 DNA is TGTGCCTGGAGTGTAGGCAGGGGTGCCGAGCAGTACTTC. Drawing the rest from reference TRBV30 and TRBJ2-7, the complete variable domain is SQTIHQWPATLVQPVGSPLSLECTVEGTSNPNLYWYRQAAGRGLQLLFYSVGIGQISSEVPQNLSASRPQDRQFILSSKKLLLSDSGFYLCAWSVGRGAEQYFGPGTRLTVT.

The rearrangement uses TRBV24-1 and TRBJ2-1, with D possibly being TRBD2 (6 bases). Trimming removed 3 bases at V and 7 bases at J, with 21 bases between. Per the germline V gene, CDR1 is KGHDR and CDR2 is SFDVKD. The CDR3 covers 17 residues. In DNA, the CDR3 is TGTGCCACCAGTGATGGCCAAGGCAGCCAGACTAGGAATGAGCAGTTCTTC. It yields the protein CATSDGQGSQTRNEQFF.

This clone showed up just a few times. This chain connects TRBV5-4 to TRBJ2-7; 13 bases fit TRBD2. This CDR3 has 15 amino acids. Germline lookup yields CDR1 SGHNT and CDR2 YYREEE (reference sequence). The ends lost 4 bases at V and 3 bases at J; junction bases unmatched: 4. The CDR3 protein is CASSQGLAGIYEQYF. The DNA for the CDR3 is TGTGCCAGCAGCCAGGGACTAGCGGGAATCTACGAGCAGTACTTC. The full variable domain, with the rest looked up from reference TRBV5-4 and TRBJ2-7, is ETGVTQSPTHLIKTRGQQVTLRCSSQSGHNTVSWYQQALGQGPQFIFQYYREEENGRGNFPPRFSGLQFPNYSSELNVNALELDDSALYLCASSQGLAGIYEQYFGPGTRLTVT.

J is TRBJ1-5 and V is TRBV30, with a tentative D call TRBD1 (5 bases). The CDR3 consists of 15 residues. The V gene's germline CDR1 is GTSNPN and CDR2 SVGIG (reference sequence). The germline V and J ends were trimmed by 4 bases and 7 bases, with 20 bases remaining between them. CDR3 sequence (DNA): TGTGCCTGGACGCTAAAGGGGCAGGGTCGCCAGCCCCAGCATTTT. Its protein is CAWTLKGQGRQPQHF.

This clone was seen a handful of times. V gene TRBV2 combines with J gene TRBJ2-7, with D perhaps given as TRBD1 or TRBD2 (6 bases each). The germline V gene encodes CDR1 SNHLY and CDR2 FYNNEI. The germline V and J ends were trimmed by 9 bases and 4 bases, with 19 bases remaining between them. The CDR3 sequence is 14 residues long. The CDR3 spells CASRRGGRGYEQYF. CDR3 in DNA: TGTGCCAGTAGGAGGGGAGGCAGGGGTTACGAGCAGTACTTC.

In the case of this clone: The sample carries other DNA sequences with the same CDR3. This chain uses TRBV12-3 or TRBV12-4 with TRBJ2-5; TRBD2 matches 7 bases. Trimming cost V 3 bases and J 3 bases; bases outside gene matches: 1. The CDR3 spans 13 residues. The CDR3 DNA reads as TGTGCCAGCAGTTTCCGGGGGGAAGAGACCCAGTACTTC. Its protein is CASSFRGEETQYF.

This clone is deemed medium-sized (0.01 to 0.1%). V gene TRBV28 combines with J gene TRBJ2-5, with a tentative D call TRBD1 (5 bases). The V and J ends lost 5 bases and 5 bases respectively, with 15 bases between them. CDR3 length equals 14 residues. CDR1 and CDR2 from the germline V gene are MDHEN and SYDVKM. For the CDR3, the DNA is TGTGCCAGCAGTCCCGACAGAGGAAATGAGACCCAGTACTTC. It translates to CASSPDRGNETQYF.

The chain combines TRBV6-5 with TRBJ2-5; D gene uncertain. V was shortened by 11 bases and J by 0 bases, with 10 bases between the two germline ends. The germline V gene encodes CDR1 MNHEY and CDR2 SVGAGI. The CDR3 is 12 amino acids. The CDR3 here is CAVRMYQETQYF. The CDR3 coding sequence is TGTGCCGTACGGATGTACCAAGAGACCCAGTACTTC.

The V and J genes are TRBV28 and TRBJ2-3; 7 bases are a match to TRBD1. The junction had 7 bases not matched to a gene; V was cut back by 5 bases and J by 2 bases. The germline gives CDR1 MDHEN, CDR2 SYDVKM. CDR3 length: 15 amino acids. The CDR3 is CASSGRDRNTDTQYF. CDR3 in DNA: TGTGCCAGCAGTGGCCGGGACAGAAACACAGATACGCAGTATTTT. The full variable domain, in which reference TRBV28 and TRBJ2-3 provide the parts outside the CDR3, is DVKVTQSSRYLVKRTGEKVFLECVQDMDHENMFWYRQDPGLGLRLIYFSYDVKMKEKGDIPEGYSVSREKKERFSLILESASTNQTSMYLCASSGRDRNTDTQYFGPGTRLTVL.

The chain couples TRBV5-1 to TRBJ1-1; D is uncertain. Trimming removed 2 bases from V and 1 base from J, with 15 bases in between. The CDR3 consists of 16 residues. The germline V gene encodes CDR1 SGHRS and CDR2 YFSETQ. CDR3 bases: TGCGCCAGCAGCTTAATCGGACGGGGAAGGAACACTGAAGCTTTCTTT. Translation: CASSLIGRGRNTEAFF.

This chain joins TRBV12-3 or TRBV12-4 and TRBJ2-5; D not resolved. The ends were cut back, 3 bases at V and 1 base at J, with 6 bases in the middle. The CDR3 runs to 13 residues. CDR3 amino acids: CASSFGGQETQYF. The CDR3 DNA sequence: TGTGCCAGCAGTTTTGGCGGCCAAGAGACCCAGTACTTC.

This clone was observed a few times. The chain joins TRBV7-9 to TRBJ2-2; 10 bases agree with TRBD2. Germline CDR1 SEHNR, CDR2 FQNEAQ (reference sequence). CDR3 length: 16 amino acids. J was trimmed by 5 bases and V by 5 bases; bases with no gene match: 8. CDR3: CASSPSIAGGTGELFF. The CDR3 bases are TGTGCCAGCAGCCCTTCAATAGCGGGGGGAACCGGGGAGCTGTTTTTT.

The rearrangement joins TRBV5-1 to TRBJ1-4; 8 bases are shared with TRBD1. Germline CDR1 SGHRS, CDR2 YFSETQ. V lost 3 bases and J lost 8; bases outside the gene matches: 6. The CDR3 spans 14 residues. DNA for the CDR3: TGCGCCAGCAGCTGGACAGGGACGGGGGAAAAACTGTTTTTT. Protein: CASSWTGTGEKLFF.

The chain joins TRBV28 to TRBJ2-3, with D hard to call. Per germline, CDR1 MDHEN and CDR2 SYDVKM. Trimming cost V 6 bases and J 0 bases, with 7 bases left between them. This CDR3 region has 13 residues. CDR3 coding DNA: TGTGCCAGCAGCCTAGTTAGCACAGATACGCAGTATTTT. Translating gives CASSLVSTDTQYF. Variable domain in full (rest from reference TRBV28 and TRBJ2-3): DVKVTQSSRYLVKRTGEKVFLECVQDMDHENMFWYRQDPGLGLRLIYFSYDVKMKEKGDIPEGYSVSREKKERFSLILESASTNQTSMYLCASSLVSTDTQYFGPGTRLTVL.

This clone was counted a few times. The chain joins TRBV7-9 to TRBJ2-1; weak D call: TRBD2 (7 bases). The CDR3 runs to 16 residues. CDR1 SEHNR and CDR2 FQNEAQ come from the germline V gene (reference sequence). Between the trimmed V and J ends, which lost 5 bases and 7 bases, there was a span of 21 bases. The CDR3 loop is CASSIGGLGVMNEQFF. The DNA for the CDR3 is TGTGCCAGCAGCATCGGGGGGCTAGGCGTGATGAATGAGCAGTTCTTC.

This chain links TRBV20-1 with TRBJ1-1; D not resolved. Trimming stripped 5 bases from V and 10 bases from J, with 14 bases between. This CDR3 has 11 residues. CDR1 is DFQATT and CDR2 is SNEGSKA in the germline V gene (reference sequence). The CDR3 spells CSASHRSGAFF. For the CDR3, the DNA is TGCAGTGCTTCGCACCGGTCTGGAGCTTTCTTT.

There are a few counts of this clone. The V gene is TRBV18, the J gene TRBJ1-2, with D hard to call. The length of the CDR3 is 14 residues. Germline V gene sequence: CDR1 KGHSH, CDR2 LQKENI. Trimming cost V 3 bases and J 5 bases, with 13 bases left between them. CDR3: CASSPRTEFYGYTF. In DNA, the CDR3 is TGTGCCAGCTCACCGCGGACGGAGTTTTATGGCTACACCTTC.

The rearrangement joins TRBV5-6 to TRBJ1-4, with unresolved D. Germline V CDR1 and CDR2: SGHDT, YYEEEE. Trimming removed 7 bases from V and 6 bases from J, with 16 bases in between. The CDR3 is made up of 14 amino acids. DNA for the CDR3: TGTGCCAGCGGCCAGTCGGGGTTGGATGAAAAACTGTTTTTT. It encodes CASGQSGLDEKLFF. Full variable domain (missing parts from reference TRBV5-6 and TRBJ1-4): DAGVTQSPTHLIKTRGQQVTLRCSPKSGHDTVSWYQQALGQGPQFIFQYYEEEERQRGNFPDRFSGHQFPNYSSELNVNALLLGDSALYLCASGQSGLDEKLFFGSGTQLSVL.

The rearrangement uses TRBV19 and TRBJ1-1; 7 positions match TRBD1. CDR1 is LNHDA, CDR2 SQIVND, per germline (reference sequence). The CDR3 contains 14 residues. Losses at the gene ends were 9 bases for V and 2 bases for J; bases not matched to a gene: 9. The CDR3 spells CASVDRRGNTEAFF. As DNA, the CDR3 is TGTGCCAGCGTGGACAGGAGGGGAAACACTGAAGCTTTCTTT.

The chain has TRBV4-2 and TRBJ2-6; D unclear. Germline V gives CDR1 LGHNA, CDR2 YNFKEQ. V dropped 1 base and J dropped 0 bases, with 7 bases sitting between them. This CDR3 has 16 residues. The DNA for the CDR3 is TGTGCCAGCAGCCAAGGTTCCCTCTCTGGGGCCAACGTCCTGACTTTC. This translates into CASSQGSLSGANVLTF.

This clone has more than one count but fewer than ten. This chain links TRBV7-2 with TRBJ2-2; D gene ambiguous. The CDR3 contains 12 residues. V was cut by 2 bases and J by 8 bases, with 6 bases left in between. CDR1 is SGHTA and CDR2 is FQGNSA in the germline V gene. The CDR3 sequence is CASSLRVGELFF. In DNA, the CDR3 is TGTGCCAGCAGCTTACGGGTGGGGGAGCTGTTTTTT.

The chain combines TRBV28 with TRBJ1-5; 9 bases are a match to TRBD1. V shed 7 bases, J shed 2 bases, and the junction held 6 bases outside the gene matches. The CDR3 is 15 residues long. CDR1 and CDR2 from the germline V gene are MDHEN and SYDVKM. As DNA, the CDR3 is TGTGCCAGCAAGAAAACAGGGGGCCGCAATCAGCCCCAGCATTTT. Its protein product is CASKKTGGRNQPQHF. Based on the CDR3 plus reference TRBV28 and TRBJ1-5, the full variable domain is DVKVTQSSRYLVKRTGEKVFLECVQDMDHENMFWYRQDPGLGLRLIYFSYDVKMKEKGDIPEGYSVSREKKERFSLILESASTNQTSMYLCASKKTGGRNQPQHFGDGTRLSIL.

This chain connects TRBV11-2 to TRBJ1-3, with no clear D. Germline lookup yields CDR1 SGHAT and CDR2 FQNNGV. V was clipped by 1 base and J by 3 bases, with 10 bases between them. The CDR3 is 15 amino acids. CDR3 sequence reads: CASSLAGLGGNTIYF. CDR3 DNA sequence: TGTGCCAGCAGCTTAGCCGGGTTGGGTGGAAACACCATATATTTT. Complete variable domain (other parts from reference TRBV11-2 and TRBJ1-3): EAGVAQSPRYKIIEKRQSVAFWCNPISGHATLYWYQQILGQGPKLLIQFQNNGVVDDSQLPKDRFSAERLKGVDSTLKIQPAKLEDSAVYLCASSLAGLGGNTIYFGEGSWLTVV.

This chain's CDR3 is CASSPPPLAGPARTQYF. CDR3 sequence (DNA): TGTGCCAGCAGCCCTCCCCCACTAGCGGGCCCCGCACGTACGCAGTATTTT. The gene calls are TRBV7-2 and TRBJ2-3; 9 bases fit TRBD2. This CDR3 spans 17 amino acids. Germline V CDR1 and CDR2: SGHTA, FQGNSA. With V trimmed by 5 bases and J by 8 bases, 17 bases remained unmatched. Full variable domain (outside the CDR3, taken from reference TRBV7-2 and TRBJ2-3): GAGVSQSPSNKVTEKGKDVELRCDPISGHTALYWYRQSLGQGLEFLIYFQGNSAPDKSGLPSDRFSAERTGGSVSTLTIQRTQQEDSAVYLCASSPPPLAGPARTQYFGPGTRLTVL.

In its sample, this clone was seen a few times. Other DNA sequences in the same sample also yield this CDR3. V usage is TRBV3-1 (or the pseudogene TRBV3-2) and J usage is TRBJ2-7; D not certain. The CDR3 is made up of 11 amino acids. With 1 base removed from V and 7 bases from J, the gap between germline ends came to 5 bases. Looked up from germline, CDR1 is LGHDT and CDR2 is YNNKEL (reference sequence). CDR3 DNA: TGTGCCAGCAGCCAAGTGGGAGAGCAGTACTTC. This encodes CASSQVGEQYF.

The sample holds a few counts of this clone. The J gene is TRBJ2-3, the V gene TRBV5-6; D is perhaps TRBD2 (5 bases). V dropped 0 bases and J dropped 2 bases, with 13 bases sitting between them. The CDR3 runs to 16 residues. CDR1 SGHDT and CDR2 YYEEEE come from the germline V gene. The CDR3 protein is CASSLGESMNTDTQYF. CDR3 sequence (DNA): TGTGCCAGCAGCTTGGGGGAGTCAATGAACACAGATACGCAGTATTTT.

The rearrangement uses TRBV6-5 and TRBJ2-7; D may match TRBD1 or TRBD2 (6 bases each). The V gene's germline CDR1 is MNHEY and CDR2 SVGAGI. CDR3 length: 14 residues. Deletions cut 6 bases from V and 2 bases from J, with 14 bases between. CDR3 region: CASRKGDLAYEQYF. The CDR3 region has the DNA TGTGCCAGCAGAAAGGGGGACTTAGCCTACGAGCAGTACTTC.